A single sample is the source of the 9 T cell receptor beta chains below, sequenced in a study of cytomegalovirus exposure and HLA in healthy donors. PCR employed 60 Vbeta and 13 Jbeta primers. Measured with immunoSEQ multiplex PCR; TCRdb has only the in-frame clones, and not every one. The repertoire has around 140,000 clones, approximately 84% of them found once; the top ten carry approximately 1.6%. Sequencing was performed on PBMCs. The receptors shown here come from a woman under 30 in good health and CMV-seronegative.

This clone appeared a single time. The chain recombines TRBV7-7 with TRBJ2-5; D may be TRBD2 (6 bases). Germline loops: CDR1 SSHAT, CDR2 FNYEAQ (reference sequence). Trimming pared 3 bases from V and 1 base from J, leaving 9 bases between. This CDR3 spans 14 amino acids. The CDR3 reads CASSFPGVQETQYF. The CDR3 nucleotides read TGTGCCAGCAGCTTTCCGGGGGTCCAAGAGACCCAGTACTTC.

This chain connects TRBV19 to TRBJ1-1; the D is unclear. Germline-derived CDR1 and CDR2 are LNHDA and SQIVND (reference sequence). This CDR3 has 14 amino acids. V lost 5 bases and J 0 bases, leaving 10 bases between the germline ends. CDR3 coding DNA: TGTGCCAGTAGTCGGGATGGAGTGAACACTGAAGCTTTCTTT. It codes for CASSRDGVNTEAFF.

The chain links TRBV5-4 to TRBJ2-1; D is perhaps TRBD2 (6 bases). In germline, CDR1 is SGHNT, CDR2 YYREEE (reference sequence). There are 17 residues in the CDR3. V lost 2 bases and J lost 0, with 15 bases in between. The DNA of the CDR3 is TGTGCCAGCAGCTTCGCGGCTAGCGCGAGCTCCTACAATGAGCAGTTCTTC. Encoded protein: CASSFAASASSYNEQFF.

V and J are TRBV27 and TRBJ2-1, with a possible D match to TRBD2 (6 bases). Germline V gene sequence: CDR1 MNHEY, CDR2 SMNVEV (reference sequence). The V end was cut by 6 bases, the J end by 6 bases, with 15 bases between. This CDR3 region has 14 residues. This CDR3 reads CASSPLTSLNEQFF. The CDR3, as DNA: TGTGCCAGCAGCCCATTGACTAGTCTCAATGAGCAGTTCTTC.

The CDR3, as DNA: TGTGCCAGCAGCCCTCCCCCGCGACAGGGGCTGGGGTATGGCTACACCTTC. This gives the protein CASSPPPRQGLGYGYTF. This chain joins TRBV27 and TRBJ1-2; 8 nucleotides line up with TRBD1. Germline V gene sequence: CDR1 MNHEY, CDR2 SMNVEV (reference sequence). The junction had 17 bases not matched to a gene; V was cut back by 6 bases and J by 5 bases. The CDR3 sequence is 17 residues long.

This chain connects TRBV2 to TRBJ2-1; D is unresolved. The ends were cut back, 5 bases at V and 4 bases at J, with 3 bases in the middle. The germline gives CDR1 SNHLY, CDR2 FYNNEI. The CDR3 is 11 residues long. The CDR3 spells CASSPYNEQFF. The CDR3 DNA follows: TGTGCCAGCAGTCCTTACAATGAGCAGTTCTTC.

The rearrangement links TRBV27 to TRBJ1-1; TRBD1 matches 9 bases. With 6 bases clipped from V and 1 base from J, the junction kept 12 bases outside the gene matches. The CDR3 has 17 residues. Germline loops: CDR1 MNHEY, CDR2 SMNVEV (reference sequence). The CDR3 region is CASRDMGQGRWNTEAFF. For the CDR3, the DNA is TGTGCCAGCAGAGACATGGGACAGGGAAGATGGAACACTGAAGCTTTCTTT.

This sequence joins TRBV6-6 and TRBJ1-1, with TRBD1 identical over 7 bases. Germline-derived CDR1 and CDR2 are MNHNY and SVGAGI (reference sequence). V lost 4 bases and J lost 5; bases outside the gene matches: 4. There are 13 residues in the CDR3. CDR3 loop: CASSWEQGTEAFF. In DNA, the CDR3 is TGTGCCAGCAGTTGGGAACAGGGGACTGAAGCTTTCTTT.

V gene TRBV5-6 combines with J gene TRBJ2-3; TRBD2 aligns across 11 bases. The CDR3 extends over 15 amino acids. The V segment lost 5 bases and the J segment 2 bases; nucleotides outside the gene matches: 4. Germline loops: CDR1 SGHDT, CDR2 YYEEEE. CDR3 loop: CASRPGLAATDTQYF. CDR3 nucleotide sequence: TGTGCCAGCAGGCCGGGACTAGCGGCCACAGATACGCAGTATTTT.